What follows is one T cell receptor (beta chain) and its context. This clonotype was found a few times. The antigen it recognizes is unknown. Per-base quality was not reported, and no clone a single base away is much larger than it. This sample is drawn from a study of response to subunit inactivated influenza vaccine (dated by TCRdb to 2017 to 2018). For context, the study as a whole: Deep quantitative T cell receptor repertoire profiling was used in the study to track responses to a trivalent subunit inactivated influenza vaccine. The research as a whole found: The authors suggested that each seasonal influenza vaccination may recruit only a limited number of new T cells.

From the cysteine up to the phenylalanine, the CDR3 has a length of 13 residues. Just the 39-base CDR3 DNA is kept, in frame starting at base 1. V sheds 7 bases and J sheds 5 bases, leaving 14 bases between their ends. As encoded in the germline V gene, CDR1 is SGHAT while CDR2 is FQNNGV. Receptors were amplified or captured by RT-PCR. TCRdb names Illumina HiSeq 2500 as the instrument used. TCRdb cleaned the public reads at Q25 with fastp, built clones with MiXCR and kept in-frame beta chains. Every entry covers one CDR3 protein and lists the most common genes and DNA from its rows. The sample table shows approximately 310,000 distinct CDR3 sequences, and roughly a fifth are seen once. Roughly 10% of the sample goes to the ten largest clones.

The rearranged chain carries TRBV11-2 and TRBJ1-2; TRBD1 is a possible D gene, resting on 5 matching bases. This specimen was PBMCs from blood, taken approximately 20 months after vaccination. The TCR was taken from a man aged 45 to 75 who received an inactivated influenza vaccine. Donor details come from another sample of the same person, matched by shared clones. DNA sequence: TGTGCCAGCAACGGCCGGGGGGTATATGGCTACACCTTC. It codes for CASNGRGVYGYTF. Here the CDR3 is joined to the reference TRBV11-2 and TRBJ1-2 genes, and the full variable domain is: EAGVAQSPRYKIIEKRQSVAFWCNPISGHATLYWYQQILGQGPKLLIQFQNNGVVDDSQLPKDRFSAERLKGVDSTLKIQPAKLEDSAVYLCASNGRGVYGYTFGSGTRLTVV.